The 15 T cell receptor beta chains reported below all come from one sample, sequenced in a study of CD8 T cells in ankylosing spondylitis. Overall study results and limits: A motif in TCR beta, a set of under 10 highly homologous variants, appeared characteristic of ankylosing spondylitis blood.

Each CDR3 protein is one row after TCRdb ran MiXCR on the 5' RACE reads. There are around 480,000 distinct CDR3 sequences in the sample; approximately 17% occur only once, and 1% lies in the top ten. Their cognate antigens are unknown. The source material was blood, either unsorted or a sorted T cell fraction (not recorded which). Source of these receptors: a male donor with ankylosing spondylitis.

This clonotype was detected only a few times. The CDR3 loop reads CASSLQPLLQETQYF. The CDR3 DNA sequence: TGTGCCAGCAGCTTACAACCGCTTCTTCAAGAGACCCAGTACTTC. The J gene is TRBJ2-5, the V gene TRBV7-7; unclear D gene. The V gene lost 2 bases and the J gene lost 2 bases, with 12 bases spanning the gap. CDR3 length: 15 amino acids. Germline V lookup: CDR1 SSHAT, CDR2 FNYEAQ (reference sequence).

This sequence joins TRBV7-2 and TRBJ1-3, with 8 bases identical to TRBD1. The CDR3 extends over 14 amino acids. V gave up 1 base and J gave up 10 bases; unmatched junction bases: 6. In germline, CDR1 is SGHTA, CDR2 FQGNSA. CDR3 amino acids: CASSLGQGARTIYF. CDR3 DNA: TGTGCCAGCAGCTTAGGGCAGGGGGCTCGGACCATATATTTT.

This sequence joins TRBV3-1 and TRBJ2-3; TRBD2 agrees at 11 bases. Germline V gene lookup returns CDR1 LGHDT and CDR2 YNNKEL (reference sequence). The CDR3 runs to 13 residues. Trimming cost V 2 bases and J 8 bases; bases outside gene matches: 0. CDR3 nucleotides: TGTGCCAGCAGCCAAACTAGCGGGGGTACGCAGTATTTT. Protein sequence: CASSQTSGGTQYF.

The chain employs TRBV6-1 and TRBJ1-1; 8 bases fit TRBD1. Germline values: CDR1 MNHNS, CDR2 SASEGT. CDR3 length equals 14 residues. V shed 6 bases and J 3 bases; nucleotides not matched to a gene: 6. CDR3 amino acids: CASSRTGLDTEAFF. Written as DNA, the CDR3 is TGTGCCAGCAGCCGGACAGGGTTGGACACTGAAGCTTTCTTT.

The chain recombines TRBV19 with TRBJ2-7, with 10 nucleotides matching TRBD1. CDR3 length: 15 residues. From germline, CDR1 is LNHDA and CDR2 SQIVND (reference sequence). V lost 2 bases and J lost 6; bases outside the gene matches: 7. This CDR3 is CASSIPGQGFSEQYF. Written as DNA, the CDR3 is TGTGCCAGTAGTATACCGGGACAGGGGTTCTCCGAGCAGTACTTC.

This clonotype turned up a few times. This chain links TRBV20-1 with TRBJ1-1; D possibly corresponds to TRBD1 (5 bases). V lost 8 bases to trimming and J lost 3 bases, with 10 bases between them. The CDR3 length is 11 residues. The germline gives CDR1 DFQATT, CDR2 SNEGSKA (reference sequence). This CDR3 reads CSLDSDTEAFF. CDR3 bases: TGCAGTCTCGACAGCGACACTGAAGCTTTCTTT.

This rearrangement joins TRBV7-3 to TRBJ1-5; D not resolved. This CDR3 comprises 15 residues. Trimming left V 3 bases short and J 0 bases short, with 9 bases between. Germline V lookup: CDR1 SGHTA, CDR2 FQGTGA. Here the CDR3 DNA reads TGTGCCAGCAGCTTCGGACCGTATAGCAATCAGCCCCAGCATTTT. It translates to CASSFGPYSNQPQHF.

This clonotype was seen many times. This chain links TRBV12-3 or TRBV12-4 with TRBJ1-6; TRBD1 matches at 10 bases. The CDR3 totals 14 residues. V trimming: 6 bases; J trimming: 8 bases; junction bases outside the gene matches: 4. In DNA, the CDR3 is TGTGCCAGCAGGCGGGACAGGGGTGATTCACCCCTCCACTTT. Its translation is CASRRDRGDSPLHF.

The genes are TRBV29-1 and TRBJ2-1, with TRBD2 matching 11 bases. The CDR3 runs 15 residues. The germline gives CDR1 SQVTM, CDR2 ANQGSEA. The V gene end was trimmed by 7 bases and the J gene end by 5 bases; junction bases not matched to a gene: 10. The CDR3 bases are TGCAGCGCCAGCGTTAGCGGGAGGGGCCACAATGAGCAGTTCTTC. This translates into CSASVSGRGHNEQFF.

In this sample, this clonotype turned up a few times. The chain carries TRBV5-1 and TRBJ2-5; D not certain. There are 14 residues in the CDR3. The germline gives CDR1 SGHRS, CDR2 YFSETQ. The V and J ends lost 4 bases and 1 base respectively, with 11 bases between them. CDR3 residues: CASSRWATQETQYF. Written as DNA, the CDR3 is TGCGCCAGCAGCCGATGGGCCACCCAAGAGACCCAGTACTTC.

The chain recombines TRBV28 with TRBJ2-1; 12 nucleotides line up with TRBD2. Germline values: CDR1 MDHEN, CDR2 SYDVKM. Unmatched junction bases numbered 11, after V lost 5 bases and J lost 0 bases. This CDR3 has 19 residues. The CDR3 loop is CASSPGLAGTYSSYNEQFF. CDR3 DNA: TGTGCCAGCAGTCCTGGACTAGCGGGGACCTATAGCTCCTACAATGAGCAGTTCTTC. Full variable domain (remainder filled in from reference TRBV28 and TRBJ2-1): DVKVTQSSRYLVKRTGEKVFLECVQDMDHENMFWYRQDPGLGLRLIYFSYDVKMKEKGDIPEGYSVSREKKERFSLILESASTNQTSMYLCASSPGLAGTYSSYNEQFFGPGTRLTVL.

V gene TRBV4-2 combines with J gene TRBJ2-5, with 10 bases lining up with TRBD2. CDR3 length: 16 amino acids. The junction had 7 bases not matched to a gene; V was cut back by 1 base and J by 5 bases. Germline V gene lookup returns CDR1 LGHNA and CDR2 YNFKEQ. The CDR3 nucleotides are TGTGCCAGCAGCCAAGGGCTAGCGGGAGTTAGGGAGACCCAGTACTTC. Translated, it gives CASSQGLAGVRETQYF.

This sequence joins TRBV5-1 and TRBJ2-6; possible D gene TRBD2, 6 bases. V lost 4 bases, J lost 0 bases, and 14 bases lay in between. Germline CDR1 and CDR2: SGHRS and YFSETQ. CDR3 size: 17 residues. The CDR3 loop is CASSRGTESSGANVLTF. Written as DNA, the CDR3 is TGCGCCAGCAGCCGCGGGACGGAAAGCTCTGGGGCCAACGTCCTGACTTTC.

Only one count was recorded for this clonotype. The J gene is TRBJ2-6, the V gene TRBV4-1; TRBD1 agrees at 7 bases. The CDR3 sequence is 15 residues long. The V and J ends lost 2 bases and 2 bases, in that order; junction bases with no gene match: 0. From germline, CDR1 is MGHRA and CDR2 YSYEKL. The CDR3 nucleotides read TGCGCCAGCAGCCAACAGGGGGCTGGGGCCAACGTCCTGACTTTC. Residues: CASSQQGAGANVLTF.

This clonotype was seen more than once but under ten times. The rearrangement links TRBV5-1 to TRBJ2-7; D gene unclear. V lost 1 base, J lost 2 bases, and 7 bases lay in between. Germline loops: CDR1 SGHRS, CDR2 YFSETQ. The CDR3 runs 13 residues. DNA of the CDR3: TGCGCCAGCAGCTTGACGCCAACCTACGAGCAGTACTTC. The encoded protein is CASSLTPTYEQYF.